This entry describes one TCR beta chain. The table came from immunoSEQ multiplex PCR; TCRdb's copy has only in-frame clones and leaves some out. The table lists around 300,000 clones, approximately 89% of them singletons. This sample was taken from a study of blood T cell repertoires in COVID-19. Across the study: Both acute and convalescent COVID-19 samples were obtained from the United States, Italy and Spain.

The CDR3 has 14 amino acids. Per the germline V gene, CDR1 is SGHTA and CDR2 is FQGTGA. Between the trimmed V and J ends, which lost 5 bases and 5 bases, there was a span of 15 bases. Sequenced sample: peripheral blood. The clonotype originates from a young woman with COVID-19, enrolled during active disease. The V and J genes are TRBV7-3 and TRBJ2-5; unclear D gene. CDR3 DNA: TGTGCCAGCAGCCCCGGCAACAGCCAGGAGACCCAGTACTTC. Its protein product is CASSPGNSQETQYF. Using reference TRBV7-3 and TRBJ2-5 for the parts outside the CDR3, the full variable domain is GAGVSQTPSNKVTEKGKYVELRCDPISGHTALYWYRQSLGQGPEFLIYFQGTGAADDSGLPNDRFFAVRPEGSVSTLKIQRTERGDSAVYLCASSPGNSQETQYFGPGTRLLVL.